This T cell receptor (beta chain) is drawn from a study of blood T cell repertoires in COVID-19. Study at large: From the United States, Italy and Spain came samples of acute and convalescent COVID-19. T cells, B-cell-depleted T cells, or PBMCs provided the cDNA or gDNA that served as material.

This CDR3 has 17 residues. The trim removed 4 bases at V and 2 bases at J, leaving 7 bases unmatched. Per the germline V gene, CDR1 is KGHDR and CDR2 is SFDVKD. The authors' processing: Amplifying reference gene primers gave estimates of nucleated cell counts. Method: immunoSEQ multiplex PCR; TCRdb's copy keeps in-frame clones and lacks some. From that table come the V and J calls and clone size; the DNA was used to work out D and trimming. The table lists 300,000 to 350,000 clones, approximately 86% of them singletons. The receptor was isolated from a man aged 18 to 35 with active or convalescent COVID-19. The gene calls are TRBV24-1 and TRBJ2-1; TRBD2 aligns across 10 bases. The sequenced material came from peripheral blood. Written as DNA, the CDR3 is TGTGCCACCAGTGACGGGACTAGCGTTAGCCCCTACAATGAGCAGTTCTTC. It codes for CATSDGTSVSPYNEQFF.